This T cell receptor (beta chain) was captured by sequencing in a study of cytomegalovirus exposure and HLA in healthy donors. Study results and caveats: In an earlier analysis, about 87% or about 30%: the productive usage of most TCR beta V segments. As was reported, the classifier diagnosed cytomegalovirus status with high specificity and sensitivity.

As for this clone: Its antigen remains unknown.

V lost 1 base and J lost 4, with 7 bases in between. Germline assignment: CDR1 SNHLY and CDR2 FYNNEI. The length of the CDR3 is 13 residues. PCR primers comprised 60 Vbeta and 13 Jbeta primers. TCRdb keeps only in-frame clones here, not all; method: immunoSEQ multiplex PCR. The profile covers about 110,000 clones, with 60% to 75% appearing a single time and 2.5% to 3% taken by the ten largest. This clonotype was obtained from a male donor in good health and CMV-seropositive. V is TRBV2 and J is TRBJ1-1; D is undetermined. The sample consisted of PBMCs. This CDR3 is CASSEERGTEAFF. CDR3 nucleotides: TGTGCCAGCAGTGAAGAACGCGGCACTGAAGCTTTCTTT.